This note documents a single TCR beta chain sequence. Its cognate antigen is unknown. One end of the junction fails to match germline, which may point to a read error. The data were taken from a study of blood T cells in healthy people across ages. General observations from the study: Measured against age, TCR beta diversity per million T cells decreased in a roughly linear manner.

A second about 6 to 11 cycle PCR used barcoded and J-beta primers. TCRdb processed the 5' RACE reads anew with MiXCR; each CDR3 protein has one entry. The sample has over a million distinct CDR3 sequences; approximately 59% are singletons. The receptor was derived from a man aged 18 to 30 in good health. Sequencing was performed on blood.

CDR3: CASREDPGLAEGQELFF. The CDR3 coding sequence is TGTGCCAGCAGGGAAGATCCGGGACTAGCAGAAGGCCAGGAGCTGTTTTTT. The chain recombines TRBV2 with TRBJ2-2; 9 bases are shared with TRBD2. This CDR3 has 17 residues. Germline CDR1 is SNHLY and CDR2 is FYNNEI. The whole variable domain, filled in from reference TRBV2 and TRBJ2-2, reads EPEVTQTPSHQVTQMGQEVILRCVPISNHLYFYWYRQILGQKVEFLVSFYNNEISEKSEIFDDQFSVERPDGSNFTLKIRSTKLEDSAMYFCASREDPGLAEGQELFFGEGSRLTVL.